The present T cell receptor (beta chain) was sequenced within a study of T-cell reconstitution after alpha-beta-depleted transplantation in children. Study conclusions and caveats: By one year post-transplant, T-cell counts and diversity largely arose from T cells that were newly produced. The study reportedly traced alpha-beta T cells about two months after transplant to several hundred expanded graft clones.

The CDR3 spans 11 residues. Unmatched junction bases numbered 0, after V lost 3 bases and J lost 10 bases. This clonotype occurred a few times. Its target is unknown. Unique molecular identifiers were incorporated into the prepared TCRbeta library. TCRdb called the PCR reads again in MiXCR, with one record for every CDR3 protein. The sample lists some 130,000 distinct CDR3 sequences; around 9.8% were seen once. The TCR was taken from a girl less than two years old who had a stem cell transplant for combined immunodeficiency, so the T cells may come from the graft donor. The chain links TRBV12-3 or TRBV12-4 to TRBJ2-5; TRBD2 matches at 9 bases. This specimen consisted of PBMCs, mostly from graft donor cells, obtained 180 days after TCRalphabeta/CD19-depleted stem cell transplant. The CDR3 loop reads CASSFSGGQYF. CDR3 in DNA: TGTGCCAGCAGTTTTAGCGGGGGCCAGTACTTC.